This entry lists 12 T cell receptor beta chains sequenced from one sample in a study of early T cells in non-severe SARS-CoV-2 infection. MiXCR was run by TCRdb on the 5' RACE reads, yielding one entry per CDR3 protein. The sample records tens of thousands of distinct CDR3 sequences, roughly 7% being singletons. The sample taken for sequencing was whole blood. The source of these receptors is an adult who was a healthcare worker with PCR-confirmed SARS-CoV-2 infection or an uninfected control (not recorded which).

This clonotype came up a few times. The chain links TRBV27 to TRBJ2-7; TRBD1 matches at 11 bases. V lost 5 bases and J lost 2; bases outside the gene matches: 8. CDR1 MNHEY and CDR2 SMNVEV come from the germline V gene (reference sequence). This CDR3 is 16 amino acids long. The CDR3 sequence is CASSLPPGQGAYEQYF. Here the CDR3 DNA reads TGTGCCAGCAGTCTCCCCCCGGGACAGGGGGCCTACGAGCAGTACTTC.

The chain carries TRBV28 and TRBJ1-1; D remains unclear. This CDR3 has 13 residues. Trimming pared 1 base from V and 7 bases from J, leaving 10 bases between. Germline CDR1 MDHEN, CDR2 SYDVKM. The CDR3 bases are TGTGCCAGCAGTTTATTTTTTGAAGGTGAAGCTTTCTTT. Protein: CASSLFFEGEAFF.

V usage is TRBV11-2 and J usage is TRBJ2-5; D is undetermined. Germline CDR1 and CDR2: SGHAT and FQNNGV. CDR3 length: 14 residues. Deletions cut 1 base from V and 2 bases from J, with 8 bases between. The CDR3 is CASSLVPEQETQYF. CDR3 nucleotides: TGTGCCAGCAGCTTAGTTCCAGAGCAAGAGACCCAGTACTTC.

The chain joins TRBV5-1 to TRBJ2-5; D may match TRBD1 or TRBD2 (5 bases each). Germline V gene sequence: CDR1 SGHRS, CDR2 YFSETQ. The V end was cut by 5 bases, the J end by 3 bases, with 14 bases between. CDR3 length: 14 residues. The CDR3, as DNA: TGCGCCAGCAGGGGGCTAGCTGGAAAAGAGACCCAGTACTTC. This gives the protein CASRGLAGKETQYF. Full variable domain (rest looked up from reference TRBV5-1 and TRBJ2-5): KAGVTQTPRYLIKTRGQQVTLSCSPISGHRSVSWYQQTPGQGLQFLFEYFSETQRNKGNFPGRFSGRQFSNSRSEMNVSTLELGDSALYLCASRGLAGKETQYFGPGTRLLVL.

The chain joins TRBV7-6 to TRBJ2-1, with 7 bases fitting TRBD1. With 5 bases clipped from V and 9 bases from J, the junction kept 10 bases outside the gene matches. This CDR3 contains 14 residues. Germline CDR1 reads SGHVS; CDR2 reads FNYEAQ. CDR3 nucleotide sequence: TGTGCCAGCAGCCCGGGACAGCCCTATAGTGAGCAGTTCTTC. Protein sequence: CASSPGQPYSEQFF.

This clonotype was seen many times. The J gene is TRBJ1-2, the V gene TRBV9; D is possibly TRBD1 (6 bases). This CDR3 region has 15 residues. Germline V CDR1 and CDR2: SGDLS, YYNGEE. Trimming shortened V by 3 bases and J by 4 bases, and 16 bases separated the two germline ends. The CDR3 DNA reads as TGTGCCAGCAGCGGAAACAGGGACGCTCTCTATGGCTACACCTTC. This encodes CASSGNRDALYGYTF.

The table lists this clonotype with many counts. The CDR3 DNA follows: TGTGCCAGCAGCGGCGGGGAGCCAAACCCTAGCACAGATACGCAGTATTTT. It codes for CASSGGEPNPSTDTQYF. This rearrangement joins TRBV9 to TRBJ2-3, with D perhaps matching TRBD2 (6 bases). Per the germline V gene, CDR1 is SGDLS and CDR2 is YYNGEE. V lost 3 bases, J lost 0 bases, and 17 bases lay in between. CDR3 length: 17 residues.

This clonotype occurred a few times. The genes are TRBV11-3 and TRBJ2-3, with D possibly being TRBD1 or TRBD2 (5 bases each). CDR1 SGHNT and CDR2 YENEEA come from the germline V gene. The CDR3 loop spans 13 amino acids. Trimming took off 5 bases at V and 6 bases at J, with 12 bases between the two ends. CDR3: CASSPLWGDTQYF. The CDR3 nucleotides read TGTGCCAGCAGCCCACTTTGGGGGGATACGCAGTATTTT.

The chain is built from TRBV6-2 or TRBV6-3 and TRBJ1-1; D ambiguous. Germline V gene sequence: CDR1 MNHEY, CDR2 SVGEGT. Between the trimmed V and J ends, which lost 4 bases and 4 bases, there was a span of 10 bases. CDR3 length: 13 amino acids. The CDR3 sequence is CASSWTVGTEAFF. The CDR3 bases are TGTGCCAGCAGTTGGACGGTTGGCACTGAAGCTTTCTTT.

The gene calls are TRBV5-1 and TRBJ2-3; D tentatively fits TRBD1 or TRBD2 (5 bases each). From germline, CDR1 is SGHRS and CDR2 YFSETQ. The ends were cut back, 0 bases at V and 4 bases at J, with 12 bases in the middle. The CDR3 consists of 15 residues. The CDR3 DNA follows: TGCGCCAGCAGCTTGGACAGTCCGGGGCCAGATACGCAGTATTTT. Translated, it gives CASSLDSPGPDTQYF.

At least ten counts were recorded for this clonotype. A junction end diverges from the germline sequence, so it may reflect a read error. The V gene is TRBV28, the J gene TRBJ2-3; TRBD2 agrees at 7 bases. The V gene's germline CDR1 is MDHEN and CDR2 SYDVKM. The CDR3 is made up of 15 amino acids. CDR3 nucleotide sequence: TGTGCCAGCAGTTCCGAGCGGGGAAGATCAGAGACGCAGTATTTT. Translation gives CASSSERGRSETQYF.

This clonotype occurred a few times. The chain recombines TRBV28 with TRBJ2-7, with 7 nucleotides matching TRBD1. Germline CDR1 is MDHEN and CDR2 is SYDVKM. The CDR3 is 16 residues long. V lost 4 bases and J lost 7; bases outside the gene matches: 16. CDR3 DNA: TGTGCCAGCAGTTCCCAGGGGGACAGACTCGCTTGGGAGCAGTACTTC. Translated, it gives CASSSQGDRLAWEQYF.